What follows describes a single T cell receptor (beta chain). A read error may account for a junction end that differs from germline. Vbeta (60) and Jbeta (13) primers were used in the PCR. Using immunoSEQ multiplex PCR, the repertoire was profiled, and TCRdb retains in-frame clones only, with some absent. This table holds about 190,000 clones, 82% found once. These data are taken from a study of cytomegalovirus exposure and HLA in healthy donors. CDR3 length equals 16 residues. Looked up from germline, CDR1 is MNHNY and CDR2 is SVGAGI (reference sequence). This TCR derives from a woman aged 18-30 years in good health and CMV-seronegative. The chain recombines TRBV6-6 with TRBJ2-5; TRBD2 matches 8 bases. The sample was PBMCs. CDR3: CASSYPGSGRGAAQHF. CDR3 coding DNA: TGTGCCAGCAGTTACCCCGGGTCTGGGCGGGGGGCCGCTCAGCACTTC.